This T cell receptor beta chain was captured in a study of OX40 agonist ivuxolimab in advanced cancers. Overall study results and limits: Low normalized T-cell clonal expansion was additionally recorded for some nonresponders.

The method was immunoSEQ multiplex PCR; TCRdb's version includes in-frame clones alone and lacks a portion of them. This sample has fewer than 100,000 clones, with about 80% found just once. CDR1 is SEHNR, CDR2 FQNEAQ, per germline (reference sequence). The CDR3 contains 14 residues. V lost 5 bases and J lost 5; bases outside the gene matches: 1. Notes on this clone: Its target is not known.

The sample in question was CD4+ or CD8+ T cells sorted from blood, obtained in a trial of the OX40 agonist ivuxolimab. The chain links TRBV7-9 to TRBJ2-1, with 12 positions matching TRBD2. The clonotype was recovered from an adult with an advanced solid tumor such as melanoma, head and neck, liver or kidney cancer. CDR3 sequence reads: CASSPSGGDNEQFF. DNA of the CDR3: TGTGCCAGCAGCCCTAGCGGGGGGGACAATGAGCAGTTCTTC.